This T cell receptor beta chain is from a study of PD-L1 blockade in urothelial cancer. Study-wide background: Men with urothelial cancer arising in the bladder made up most of the 29 patients. Prior chemotherapy in patients spanned 0 to 3 regimens. The authors examined blood 3 weeks (second dose) and 6 weeks after treatment start.

CDR1 MNHEY and CDR2 SMNVEV come from the germline V gene (reference sequence). The CDR3 is 16 amino acids. Trimming took 6 bases from V and 4 from J; bases not matched to a gene: 12. The time point denotes: pretreatment peripheral blood. Added to each PCR by spiking were synthetic TCR analog templates. TCRdb's copy holds only in-frame clones and misses some; the assay was immunoSEQ multiplex PCR. The table has around 100,000 clones, 80% to 90% seen once. The V and J genes are TRBV27 and TRBJ1-5; 7 nucleotides agree with TRBD1. The origin of this receptor is a man aged 60 to 75 with urothelial cancer. The sequencing here drew on PBMCs, taken around atezolizumab (anti-PD-L1) treatment. CDR3 in DNA: TGTGCCAGCAGCCATCGACAGGGCCCAGGGAATCAGCCCCAGCATTTT. Translation: CASSHRQGPGNQPQHF.